This T cell receptor (beta chain) was sequenced in a study of CD8+ T cells in alopecia areata. This clone was recorded once. Treatment of the sample: oral pan-JAK inhibitor, 5-10 mg twice daily. RNA extraction and reverse transcription yielded cDNA as sequencing template. The table came from immunoSEQ multiplex PCR; TCRdb's copy has only in-frame clones and leaves some out. This sample has about 210,000 clones; roughly 44% occur once, and the top ten carry over 2.5%. The CDR3 spans 12 residues. V was pared by 7 bases and J by 1 base, with 8 bases between. The V gene's germline CDR1 is SNHLY and CDR2 FYNNEI.

The origin of this receptor is a human donor with alopecia areata. The V call is TRBV2, the J call TRBJ2-7; the D is unclear. This specimen consisted of CD4+ T cells sorted from blood, obtained at roughly week 38, from a patient treated with tofacitinib. DNA of the CDR3: TGTGCCAGCAAAGTAGGGTCCTACGAGCAGTACTTC. Protein product: CASKVGSYEQYF.